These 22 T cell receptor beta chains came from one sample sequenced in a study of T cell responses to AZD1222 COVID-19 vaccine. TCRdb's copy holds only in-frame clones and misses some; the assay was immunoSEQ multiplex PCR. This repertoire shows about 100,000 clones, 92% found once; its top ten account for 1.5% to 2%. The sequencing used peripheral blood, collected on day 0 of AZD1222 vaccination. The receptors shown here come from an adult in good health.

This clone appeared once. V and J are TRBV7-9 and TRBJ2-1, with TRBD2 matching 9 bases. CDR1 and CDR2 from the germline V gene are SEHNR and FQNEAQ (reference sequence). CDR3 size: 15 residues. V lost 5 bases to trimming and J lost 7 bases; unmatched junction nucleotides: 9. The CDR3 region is CASSATQRGVNEQFF. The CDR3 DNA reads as TGTGCCAGCAGCGCGACCCAGCGGGGGGTAAATGAGCAGTTCTTC.

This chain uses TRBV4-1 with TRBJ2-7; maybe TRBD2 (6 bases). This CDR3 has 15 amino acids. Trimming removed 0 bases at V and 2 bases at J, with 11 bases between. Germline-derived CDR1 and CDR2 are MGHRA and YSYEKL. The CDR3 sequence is CASSQEEGNPYEQYF. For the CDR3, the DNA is TGCGCCAGCAGCCAAGAGGAGGGAAACCCCTACGAGCAGTACTTC.

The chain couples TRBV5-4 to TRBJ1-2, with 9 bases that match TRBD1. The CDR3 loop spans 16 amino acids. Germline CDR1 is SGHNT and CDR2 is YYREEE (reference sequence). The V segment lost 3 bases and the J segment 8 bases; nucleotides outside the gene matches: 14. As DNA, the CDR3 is TGTGCCAGCAGCTCGCCGGGACAGGGAATCGTCAGGGGCTACACCTTC. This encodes CASSSPGQGIVRGYTF.

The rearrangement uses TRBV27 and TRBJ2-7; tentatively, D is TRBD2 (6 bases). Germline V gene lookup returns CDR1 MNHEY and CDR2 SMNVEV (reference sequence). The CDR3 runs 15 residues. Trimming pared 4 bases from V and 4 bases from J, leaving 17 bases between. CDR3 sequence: CASSYGGPFVYEQYF. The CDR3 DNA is TGTGCCAGCAGTTACGGAGGGCCTTTTGTTTACGAGCAGTACTTC.

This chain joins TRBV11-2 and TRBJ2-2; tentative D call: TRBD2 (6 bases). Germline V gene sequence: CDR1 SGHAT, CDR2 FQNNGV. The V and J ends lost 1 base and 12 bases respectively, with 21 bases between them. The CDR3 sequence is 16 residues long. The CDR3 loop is CASSLGDGTQFAKLFF. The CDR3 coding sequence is TGTGCCAGCAGCTTAGGGGACGGGACTCAGTTCGCAAAGCTGTTTTTT.

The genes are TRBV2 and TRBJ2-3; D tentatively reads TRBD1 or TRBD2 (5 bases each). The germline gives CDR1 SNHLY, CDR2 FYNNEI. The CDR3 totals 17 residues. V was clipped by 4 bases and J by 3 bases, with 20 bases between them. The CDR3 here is CASSAGLATWGTDTQYF. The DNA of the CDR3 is TGTGCCAGCAGTGCGGGGCTAGCAACCTGGGGGACAGATACGCAGTATTTT.

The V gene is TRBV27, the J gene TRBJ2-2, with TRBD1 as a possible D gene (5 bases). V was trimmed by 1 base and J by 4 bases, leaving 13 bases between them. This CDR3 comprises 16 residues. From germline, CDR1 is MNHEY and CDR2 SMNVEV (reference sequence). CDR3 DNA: TGTGCCAGCAGTTTATATGGACAAGAGATCACCGGGGAGCTGTTTTTT. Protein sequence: CASSLYGQEITGELFF.

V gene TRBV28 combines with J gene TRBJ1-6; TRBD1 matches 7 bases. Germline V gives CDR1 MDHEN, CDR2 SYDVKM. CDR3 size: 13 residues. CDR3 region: CVSVAGGNSPLHF. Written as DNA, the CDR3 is TGTGTATCCGTGGCAGGGGGAAATTCACCCCTCCACTTT. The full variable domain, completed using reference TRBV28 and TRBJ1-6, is DVKVTQSSRYLVKRTGEKVFLECVQDMDHENMFWYRQDPGLGLRLIYFSYDVKMKEKGDIPEGYSVSREKKERFSLILESASTNQTSMYLCVSVAGGNSPLHFGNGTRLTVT.

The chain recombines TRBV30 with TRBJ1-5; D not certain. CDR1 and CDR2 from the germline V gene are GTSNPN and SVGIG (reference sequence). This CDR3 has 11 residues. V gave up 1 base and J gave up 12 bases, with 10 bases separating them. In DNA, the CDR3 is TGTGCCTGGAGTGAAGGAAGGAACCAGCATTTT. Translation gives CAWSEGRNQHF.

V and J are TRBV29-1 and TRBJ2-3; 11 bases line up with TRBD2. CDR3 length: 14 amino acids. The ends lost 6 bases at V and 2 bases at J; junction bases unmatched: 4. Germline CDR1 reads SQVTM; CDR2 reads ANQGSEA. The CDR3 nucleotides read TGCAGCGTCGGACTAGCGGGCCTCACAGATACGCAGTATTTT. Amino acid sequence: CSVGLAGLTDTQYF.

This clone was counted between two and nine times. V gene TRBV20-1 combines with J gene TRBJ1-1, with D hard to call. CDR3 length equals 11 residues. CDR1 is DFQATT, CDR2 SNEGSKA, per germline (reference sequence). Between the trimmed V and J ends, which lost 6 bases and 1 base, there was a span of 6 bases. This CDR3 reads CSAWGNTEAFF. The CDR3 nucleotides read TGCAGTGCCTGGGGGAACACTGAAGCTTTCTTT.

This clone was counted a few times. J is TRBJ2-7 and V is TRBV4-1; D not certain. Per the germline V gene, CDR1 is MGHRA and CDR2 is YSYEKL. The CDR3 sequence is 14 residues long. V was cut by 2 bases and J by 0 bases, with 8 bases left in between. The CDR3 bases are TGCGCCAGCAGCCAATATAACAGCTCCTACGAGCAGTACTTC. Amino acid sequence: CASSQYNSSYEQYF.

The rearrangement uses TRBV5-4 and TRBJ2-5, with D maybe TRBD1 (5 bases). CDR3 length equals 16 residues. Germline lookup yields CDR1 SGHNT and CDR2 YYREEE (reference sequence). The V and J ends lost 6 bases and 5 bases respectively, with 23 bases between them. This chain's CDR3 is CASIRTPSQGAETQYF. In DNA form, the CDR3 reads TGTGCCAGCATCAGAACCCCAAGTCAGGGTGCGGAGACCCAGTACTTC.

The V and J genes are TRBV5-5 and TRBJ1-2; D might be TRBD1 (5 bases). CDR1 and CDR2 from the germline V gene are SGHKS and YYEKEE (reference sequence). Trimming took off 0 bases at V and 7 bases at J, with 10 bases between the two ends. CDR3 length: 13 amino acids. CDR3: CASSLGGFGGYTF. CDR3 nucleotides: TGTGCCAGCAGCTTGGGGGGCTTTGGTGGCTACACCTTC.

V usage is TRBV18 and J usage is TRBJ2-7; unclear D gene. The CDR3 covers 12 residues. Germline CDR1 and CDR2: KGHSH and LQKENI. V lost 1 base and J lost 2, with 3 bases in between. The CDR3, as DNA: TGTGCCAGCTCACCACTGACCTACGAGCAGTACTTC. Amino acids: CASSPLTYEQYF.

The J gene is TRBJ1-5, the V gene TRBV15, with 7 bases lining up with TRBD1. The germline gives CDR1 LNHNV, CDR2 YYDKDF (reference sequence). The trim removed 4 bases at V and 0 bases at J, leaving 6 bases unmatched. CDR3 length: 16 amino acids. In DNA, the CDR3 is TGTGCCACCAGCATGGACAGGAGCAATAGCAATCAGCCCCAGCATTTT. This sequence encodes CATSMDRSNSNQPQHF.

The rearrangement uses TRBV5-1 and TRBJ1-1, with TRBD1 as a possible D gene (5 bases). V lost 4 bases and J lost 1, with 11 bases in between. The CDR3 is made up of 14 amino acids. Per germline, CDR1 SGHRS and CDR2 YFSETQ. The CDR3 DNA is TGCGCCAGCAGCCCCGGGACGGCGAACACTGAAGCTTTCTTT. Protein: CASSPGTANTEAFF.

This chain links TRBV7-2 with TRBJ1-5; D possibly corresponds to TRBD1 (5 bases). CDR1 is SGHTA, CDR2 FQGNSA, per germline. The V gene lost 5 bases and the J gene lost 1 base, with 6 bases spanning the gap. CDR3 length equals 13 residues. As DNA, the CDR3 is TGTGCCAGCAGCCGGGACAGCAATCAGCCCCAGCATTTT. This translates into CASSRDSNQPQHF.

CDR3 protein: CASSPTGRGLISYEQYF. In DNA form, the CDR3 reads TGCGCCAGCAGCCCCACAGGCAGGGGGCTCATCTCCTACGAGCAGTACTTC. The chain employs TRBV4-1 and TRBJ2-7, with 8 positions matching TRBD1. The CDR3 is 17 amino acids. Losses at the gene ends were 4 bases for V and 0 bases for J; bases not matched to a gene: 11. Germline CDR1 reads MGHRA; CDR2 reads YSYEKL.

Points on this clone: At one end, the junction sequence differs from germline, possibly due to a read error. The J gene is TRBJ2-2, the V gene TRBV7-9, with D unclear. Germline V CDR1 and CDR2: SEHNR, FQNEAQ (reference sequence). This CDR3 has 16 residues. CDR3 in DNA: TGTGCTAGCAGCTTAAATGTTTTCGTGGACACCGGGGAGCTGTTTTTT. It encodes CASSLNVFVDTGELFF.

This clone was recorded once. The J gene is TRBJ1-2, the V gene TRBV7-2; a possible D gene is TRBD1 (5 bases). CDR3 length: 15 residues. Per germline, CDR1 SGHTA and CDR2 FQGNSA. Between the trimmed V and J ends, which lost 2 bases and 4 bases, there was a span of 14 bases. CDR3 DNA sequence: TGTGCCAGCAGCTTAACCAGGGCAACTCTCTATGGCTACACCTTC. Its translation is CASSLTRATLYGYTF.

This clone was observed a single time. This CDR3 reads CASSREMNTEAFF. CDR3 bases: TGTGCCAGTAGCCGGGAGATGAACACTGAAGCTTTCTTT. The chain carries TRBV7-9 and TRBJ1-1; no clear D. This CDR3 region has 13 residues. Germline loops: CDR1 SEHNR, CDR2 FQNEAQ (reference sequence). Trimming pared 9 bases from V and 0 bases from J, leaving 11 bases between.